The T cell receptor (beta chain) under discussion was sequenced for a study of beta chain features in type 1 diabetes (dated by TCRdb to the late 2010s). Concerning the study at large: Mean age, gender distribution, total cell number and subset yield were not different between patients and healthy donors. Across all samples, some 110,000,000 sorted cells were examined, and cell number per subset correlated strongly with RNA yield. In the study, TCRB repertoires of sorted circulating CD4+ T cell subsets from recently diagnosed type 1 diabetes patients were compared with those of matched healthy donors. Regulatory and stem cell-like memory subsets were isolated from only 8 patients and about eight healthy donors, whereas naive and central memory subsets came from all 28 donors. Overall study outcomes, separate from this receptor: At VDJ recombination sites, type 1 diabetes patients had fewer insertions and more deleted nucleotides, which implies abnormalities in thymic rearrangement. The naive, central memory and regulatory TCRB repertoires appeared to resemble one another more closely among patients than among healthy donors. Because cDNA was sequenced instead of genomic DNA, activated cells with high expression could be over-represented, although the groups did not differ in activation or CD3 levels. A moderate but significant shortening of TCRB CDR3 length was observed in type 1 diabetes patients in all four CD4+ subsets. PCR might favor shorter templates, but patient and control samples were amplified and corrected together, so any skew would affect both groups equally. HLA sub-analyses involved small numbers of individuals, so any influence of HLA type on TCRB rearrangement remained unresolved.

The CDR3 runs 13 amino acids, cysteine and phenylalanine included. The CDR3 DNA has 39 bases and is translated from base 1. V and J lose 4 bases and 0 bases, and a span of 8 bases separates them. The germline V gene yields SGHRS for CDR1 and YFSETQ for CDR2. About this clone itself: What this receptor recognizes is not known. No qualities accompany the bases; no much larger clone lies one base away.

All of the isolated RNA was reverse transcribed with the High Capacity cDNA Reverse Transcription Kit, so expressed TCRB transcripts were sequenced. Deep immunoSEQ sequencing was applied to naive, central memory and regulatory T cell samples, giving an average of roughly 3.5 million total reads per sample. Sorted cells were lysed in RLT buffer, and RNA was extracted using DNase-treated RNeasy Micro or Mini kits according to cell number. Each cell subset was processed on its own to prevent cross-contamination, while patient and healthy donor samples were processed together. TCRB sequences were amplified from cDNA with the immunoSEQ multiplex PCR, producing 87-bp fragments spanning the CDR3 region. Amplicons were sequenced on the Illumina HiSeq platform. The original methods were these. Synthetic template baselines were used to correct PCR bias computationally, reads within Hamming distance 2 were collapsed, and singletons that could not be merged were discarded. Reads were aligned against IMGT so that V, D and J genes, CDR3 length and insertions or deletions at six rearrangement sites could be assigned. Within each subset, clonotype counts were normalized to sorted cell number, and only after that were true diversity and Gini coefficients computed with the tcR R package. The overlap coefficient, calculated on TCRB nucleotide sequences, was used to measure repertoire sharing. Out-of-frame TCRB sequences from naive cells were analyzed as a proxy for the pre-selection repertoire. TCRdb mirrors the immuneACCESS table, restricted to in-frame sequences. Some clones are absent from its copies; in checked studies, under half trace to an unresolved V gene, and the reason for the others is unknown. V, J and clone size were drawn from that table, and D and trimming were deduced from the DNA. The sample contains 200,000 to 250,000 clones, about 70% of them found a single time. The ten largest clones capture 0.053% of the sample.

A single peripheral blood draw of around 120 mL on average was collected from each donor into heparinised tubes. Naive, central memory, regulatory and stem cell-like memory CD4+ T cells were sorted on a BD FACSAria II using a panel including CD45RO, CCR7, CD25, CD127, CD95 and CD27. A purity above 95% was achieved for all sorted populations. PBMCs were isolated right away by Lymphoprep density gradient centrifugation and were stained directly, without culture. So that batch effects would be minimized, each experiment stained and sorted samples in pairs, pairing one healthy donor with one patient. The chain is made from TRBV5-1 and TRBJ2-7, with no D gene named confidently. Sequenced sample: naive CD4+ T cells from blood. What the cell subset or site label conveys for this sample: true naive CD4+ T cells. The receptor's source is a man under 40 in good health. The DNA reads as follows: TGCGCCAGCAGCGCCGGGCCCTCCTACGAGCAGTACTTC. Its product reads: CASSAGPSYEQYF.